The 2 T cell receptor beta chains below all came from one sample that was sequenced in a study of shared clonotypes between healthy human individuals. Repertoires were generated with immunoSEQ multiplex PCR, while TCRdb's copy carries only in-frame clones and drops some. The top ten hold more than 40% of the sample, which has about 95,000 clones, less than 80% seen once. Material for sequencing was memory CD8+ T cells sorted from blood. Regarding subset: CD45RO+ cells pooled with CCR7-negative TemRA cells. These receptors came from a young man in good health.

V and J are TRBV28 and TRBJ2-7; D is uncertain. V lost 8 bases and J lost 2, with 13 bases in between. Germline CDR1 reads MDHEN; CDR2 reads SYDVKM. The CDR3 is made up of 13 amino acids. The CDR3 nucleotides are TGTGCCAGCGGCCTTGGCGGTACCTACGAGCAGTACTTC. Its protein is CASGLGGTYEQYF.

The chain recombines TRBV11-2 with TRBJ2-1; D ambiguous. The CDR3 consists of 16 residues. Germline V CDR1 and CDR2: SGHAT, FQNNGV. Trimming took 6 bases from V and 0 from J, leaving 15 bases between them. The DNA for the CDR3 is TGTGCCAGCAGACCCCCCGGCACGAGCTCCTACAATGAGCAGTTCTTC. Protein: CASRPPGTSSYNEQFF.